The 9 T cell receptor beta chains in this list originate from one sample, sequenced in a study of vaccination and CD4 T cells after COVID-19 (dated by TCRdb to the early 2020s). Libraries were built with PCR. The run used an Illumina iSeq 100. TCR sequencing of DNA from cultured CD4+ T cells used the Oncomine TCR Beta short-read assay at the Johns Hopkins FTIC core. TCRdb trimmed the raw reads at Q25, called clones with MiXCR and kept productive beta chains. Merged by CDR3 protein, the rows form single entries marked with the most common genes and DNA. The sample table records about 7,100 distinct CDR3 sequences; more than 55% of these occur just once. The ten biggest clones cover under 30% of the sample. Antigens of these TCRs are unknown. Sample treatment or condition, as interpreted from the label and publication: approximately 9-day PBMC culture with coronavirus spike peptide pools or control peptides (ViraFEST assay).

Sequencing was performed on CD4+ T cells from blood, cultured in vitro. All receptors derive from a human donor who had recovered from COVID-19.

This clonotype was counted only a few times. The chain combines TRBV20-1 with TRBJ1-1; D not resolved. Trimming pared 1 base from V and 6 bases from J, leaving 18 bases between. The CDR3 sequence is 15 residues long. Germline CDR1 and CDR2: DFQATT and SNEGSKA (reference sequence). As DNA, the CDR3 is TGCAGTGCTAGAGGCAGGCGAGCCTTTGCGGCTGAAGCTTTCTTT. It codes for CSARGRRAFAAEAFF.

The V call is TRBV6-1, the J call TRBJ1-1; 8 bases line up with TRBD1. The CDR3 sequence is 13 residues long. CDR1 MNHNS and CDR2 SASEGT come from the germline V gene. Trimming took 6 bases from V and 6 from J; bases not matched to a gene: 6. The CDR3 sequence is CASRTQGAPEAFF. CDR3 sequence (DNA): TGTGCCAGCAGAACTCAGGGGGCACCTGAAGCTTTCTTT.

This rearrangement joins TRBV24-1 to TRBJ1-2, with D possibly being TRBD1 (5 bases). The CDR3 is made up of 16 amino acids. Germline-derived CDR1 and CDR2 are KGHDR and SFDVKD. The V gene lost 3 bases and the J gene lost 4 bases, with 17 bases spanning the gap. The DNA of the CDR3 is TGTGCCACCAGTGATGCGACAGCCAAATCTTTCTATGGCTACACCTTC. Translation: CATSDATAKSFYGYTF.

The gene calls are TRBV10-3 and TRBJ2-1; 7 nucleotides agree with TRBD2. Germline trimming cut 3 bases from V and 9 bases from J; bases unmatched to any gene: 5. This CDR3 has 13 amino acids. CDR1 is ENHRY, CDR2 SYGVKD, per germline. The CDR3 nucleotides are TGTGCCATCAGTGAACGGGAGGATACTGAGCAGTTCTTC. This gives the protein CAISEREDTEQFF.

The V call is TRBV20-1, the J call TRBJ2-7; D gene ambiguous. Trimming removed 3 bases from V and 4 bases from J, with 7 bases in between. The CDR3 sequence is 11 residues long. Germline V gene data show CDR1 as DFQATT and CDR2 as SNEGSKA (reference sequence). CDR3 nucleotide sequence: TGCAGTGCTAGTGGATATTACGAGCAGTACTTC. It yields the protein CSASGYYEQYF.

The chain employs TRBV5-6 and TRBJ2-3, with 7 bases aligning to TRBD2. Trimming took 0 bases from V and 3 from J; bases not matched to a gene: 10. This CDR3 has 17 amino acids. CDR1 SGHDT and CDR2 YYEEEE come from the germline V gene. The CDR3 here is CASSLDSGQVYTDTQYF. The CDR3 DNA reads as TGTGCCAGCAGCTTGGATAGCGGGCAGGTTTATACAGATACGCAGTATTTT.

As DNA, the CDR3 is TGTGCCAGCAGCTTAGCGTGGGGCTTACTCACCGGGGAGCTGTTTTTT. It encodes CASSLAWGLLTGELFF. The J gene is TRBJ2-2, the V gene TRBV7-9; D is perhaps TRBD1 (5 bases). V was clipped by 0 bases and J by 4 bases, with 12 bases between them. The CDR3 runs to 16 residues. CDR1 is SEHNR and CDR2 is FQNEAQ in the germline V gene (reference sequence).

V gene TRBV7-9 combines with J gene TRBJ2-2; 12 positions agree with TRBD2. V gave up 1 base and J gave up 3 bases; unmatched junction bases: 9. The CDR3 runs 19 residues. Germline CDR1 and CDR2: SEHNR and FQNEAQ (reference sequence). The DNA for the CDR3 is TGTGCCAGCAGCTTAGGCTTGCTAGCGGGGGGGCCAGACACCGGGGAGCTGTTTTTT. Protein: CASSLGLLAGGPDTGELFF.

In its sample, this clonotype was seen a few times. CDR3 nucleotides: TGTGCCACCAGCAGTAGGGGGCGCGACTATGGCTACACCTTC. Translated: CATSSRGRDYGYTF. The chain couples TRBV15 to TRBJ1-2; 7 bases are a match to TRBD1. The CDR3 sequence is 14 residues long. Looked up from germline, CDR1 is LNHNV and CDR2 is YYDKDF (reference sequence). V was clipped by 3 bases and J by 3 bases; unmatched bases: 4. The entire variable domain, with the rest obtained from reference TRBV15 and TRBJ1-2, is as follows: DAMVIQNPRYQVTQFGKPVTLSCSQTLNHNVMYWYQQKSSQAPKLLFHYYDKDFNNEADTPDNFQSRRPNTSFCFLDIRSPGLGDTAMYLCATSSRGRDYGYTFGSGTRLTVV.